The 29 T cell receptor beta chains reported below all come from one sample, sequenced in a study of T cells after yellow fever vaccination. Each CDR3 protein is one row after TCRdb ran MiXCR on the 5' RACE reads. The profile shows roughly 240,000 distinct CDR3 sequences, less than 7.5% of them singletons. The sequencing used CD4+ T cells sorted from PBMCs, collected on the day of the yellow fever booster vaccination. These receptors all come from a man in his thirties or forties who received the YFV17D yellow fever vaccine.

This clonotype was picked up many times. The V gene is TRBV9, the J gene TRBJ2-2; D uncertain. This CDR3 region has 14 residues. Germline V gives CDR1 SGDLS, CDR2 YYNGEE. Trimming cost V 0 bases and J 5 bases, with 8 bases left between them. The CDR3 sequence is CASSVATATGELFF. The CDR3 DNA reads TGTGCCAGCAGCGTAGCGACCGCGACCGGGGAGCTGTTTTTT.

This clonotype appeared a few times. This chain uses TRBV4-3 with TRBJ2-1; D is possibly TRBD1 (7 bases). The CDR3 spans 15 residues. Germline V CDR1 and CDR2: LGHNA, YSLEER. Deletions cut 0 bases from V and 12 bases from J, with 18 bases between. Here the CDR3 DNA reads TGCGCCAGCAGCCAAGACGAAGAGCAGGGGGGTGGGCAGTTCTTC. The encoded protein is CASSQDEEQGGGQFF.

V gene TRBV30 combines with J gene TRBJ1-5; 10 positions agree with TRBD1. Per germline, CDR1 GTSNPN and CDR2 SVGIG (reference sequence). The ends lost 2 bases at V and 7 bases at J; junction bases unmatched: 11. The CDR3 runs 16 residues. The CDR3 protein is CAWSSLSPGQGQPQHF. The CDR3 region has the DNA TGTGCCTGGAGTTCCTTATCCCCGGGACAGGGGCAGCCCCAGCATTTT. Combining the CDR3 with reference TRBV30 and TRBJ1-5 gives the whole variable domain SQTIHQWPATLVQPVGSPLSLECTVEGTSNPNLYWYRQAAGRGLQLLFYSVGIGQISSEVPQNLSASRPQDRQFILSSKKLLLSDSGFYLCAWSSLSPGQGQPQHFGDGTRLSIL.

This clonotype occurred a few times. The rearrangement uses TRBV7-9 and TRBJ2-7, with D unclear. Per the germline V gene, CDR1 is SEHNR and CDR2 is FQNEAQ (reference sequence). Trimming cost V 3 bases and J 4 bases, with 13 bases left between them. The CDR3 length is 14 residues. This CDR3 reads CASSFVPLLYEQYF. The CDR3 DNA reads TGTGCCAGCAGCTTCGTCCCCTTACTTTACGAGCAGTACTTC.

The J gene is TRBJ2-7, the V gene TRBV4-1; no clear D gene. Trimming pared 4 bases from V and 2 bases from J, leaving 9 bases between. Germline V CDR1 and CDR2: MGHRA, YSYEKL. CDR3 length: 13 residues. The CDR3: CASSLGKAYEQYF. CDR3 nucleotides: TGCGCCAGCAGCCTGGGTAAGGCCTACGAGCAGTACTTC.

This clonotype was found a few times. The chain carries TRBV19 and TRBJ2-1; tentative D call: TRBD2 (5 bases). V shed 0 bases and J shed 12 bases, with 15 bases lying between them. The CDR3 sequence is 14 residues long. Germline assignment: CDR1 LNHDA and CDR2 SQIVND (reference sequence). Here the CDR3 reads CASSIDLLGPRQFF. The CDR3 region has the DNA TGTGCCAGTAGTATAGACCTACTAGGACCCAGGCAGTTCTTC. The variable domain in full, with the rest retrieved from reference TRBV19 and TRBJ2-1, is DGGITQSPKYLFRKEGQNVTLSCEQNLNHDAMYWYRQDPGQGLRLIYYSQIVNDFQKGDIAEGYSVSREKKESFPLTVTSAQKNPTAFYLCASSIDLLGPRQFFGPGTRLTVL.

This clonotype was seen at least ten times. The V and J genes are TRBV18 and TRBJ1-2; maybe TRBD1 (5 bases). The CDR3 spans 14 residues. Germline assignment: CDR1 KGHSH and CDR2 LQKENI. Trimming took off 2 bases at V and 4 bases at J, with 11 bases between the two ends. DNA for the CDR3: TGTGCCAGCTCACCAAAACGGGACGGCTATGGCTACACCTTC. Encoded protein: CASSPKRDGYGYTF.

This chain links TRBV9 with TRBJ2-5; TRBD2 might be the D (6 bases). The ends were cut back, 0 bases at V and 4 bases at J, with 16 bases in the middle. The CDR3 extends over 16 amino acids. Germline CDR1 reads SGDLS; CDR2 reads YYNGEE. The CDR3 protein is CASSVGSGSAAETQYF. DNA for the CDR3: TGTGCCAGCAGCGTAGGGAGCGGGTCAGCCGCAGAGACCCAGTACTTC. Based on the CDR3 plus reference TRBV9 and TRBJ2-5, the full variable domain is DSGVTQTPKHLITATGQRVTLRCSPRSGDLSVYWYQQSLDQGLQFLIQYYNGEERAKGNILERFSAQQFPDLHSELNLSSLELGDSALYFCASSVGSGSAAETQYFGPGTRLLVL.

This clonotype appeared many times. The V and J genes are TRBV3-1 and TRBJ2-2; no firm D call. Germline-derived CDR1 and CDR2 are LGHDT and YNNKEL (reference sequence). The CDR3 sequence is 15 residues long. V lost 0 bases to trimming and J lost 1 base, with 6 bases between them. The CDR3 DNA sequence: TGTGCCAGCAGCCAAGATCTCCTGAACACCGGGGAGCTGTTTTTT. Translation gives CASSQDLLNTGELFF.

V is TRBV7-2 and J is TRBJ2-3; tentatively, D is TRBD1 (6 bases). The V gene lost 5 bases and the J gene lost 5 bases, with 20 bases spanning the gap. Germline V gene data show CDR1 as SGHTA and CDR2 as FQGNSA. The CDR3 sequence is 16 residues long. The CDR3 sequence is CASSLNGQWRLDTQYF. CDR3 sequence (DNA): TGTGCCAGCAGCCTAAACGGACAGTGGAGATTAGATACGCAGTATTTT.

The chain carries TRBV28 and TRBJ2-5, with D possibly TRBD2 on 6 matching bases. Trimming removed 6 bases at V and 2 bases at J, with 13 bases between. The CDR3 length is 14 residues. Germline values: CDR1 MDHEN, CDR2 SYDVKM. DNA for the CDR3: TGTGCCAGCAGCTCCATAGCGGATCAAGAGACCCAGTACTTC. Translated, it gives CASSSIADQETQYF.

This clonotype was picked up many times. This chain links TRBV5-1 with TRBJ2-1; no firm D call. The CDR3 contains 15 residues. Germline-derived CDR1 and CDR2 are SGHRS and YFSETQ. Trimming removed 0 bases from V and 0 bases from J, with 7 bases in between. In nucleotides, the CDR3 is TGCGCCAGCAGCTTGGCCGGCCACTCCTACAATGAGCAGTTCTTC. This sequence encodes CASSLAGHSYNEQFF.

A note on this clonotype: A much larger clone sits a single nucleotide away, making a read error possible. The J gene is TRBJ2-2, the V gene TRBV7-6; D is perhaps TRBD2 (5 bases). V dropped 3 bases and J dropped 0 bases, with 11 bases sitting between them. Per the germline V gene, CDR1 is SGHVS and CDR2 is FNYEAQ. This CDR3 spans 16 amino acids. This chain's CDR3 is CASSFVQAANTGELFF. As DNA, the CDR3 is TGTGCCAGCAGCTTTGTACAAGCGGCGAACACCGGGGAGCTGTTTTTT.

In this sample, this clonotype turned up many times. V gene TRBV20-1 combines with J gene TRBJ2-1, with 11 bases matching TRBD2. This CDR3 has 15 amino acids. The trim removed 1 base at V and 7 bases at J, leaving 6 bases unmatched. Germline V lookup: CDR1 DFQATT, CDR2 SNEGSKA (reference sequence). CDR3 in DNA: TGCAGTGCTAGAGGCCTAGCGGGAGGAGGGAATGAGCAGTTCTTC. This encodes CSARGLAGGGNEQFF.

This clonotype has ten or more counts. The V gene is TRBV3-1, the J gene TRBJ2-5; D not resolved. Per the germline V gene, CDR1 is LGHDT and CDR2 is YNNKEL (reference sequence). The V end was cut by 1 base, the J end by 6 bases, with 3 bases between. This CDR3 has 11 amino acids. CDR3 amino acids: CASSQAQTQYF. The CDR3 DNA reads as TGTGCCAGCAGCCAAGCGCAGACCCAGTACTTC.

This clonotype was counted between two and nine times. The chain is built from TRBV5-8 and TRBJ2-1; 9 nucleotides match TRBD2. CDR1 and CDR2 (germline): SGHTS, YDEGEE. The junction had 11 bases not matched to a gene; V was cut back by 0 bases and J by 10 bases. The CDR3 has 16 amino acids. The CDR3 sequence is CASSLAPSGIPREQFF. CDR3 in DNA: TGTGCCAGCAGCTTGGCCCCTAGCGGGATCCCTAGAGAGCAGTTCTTC.

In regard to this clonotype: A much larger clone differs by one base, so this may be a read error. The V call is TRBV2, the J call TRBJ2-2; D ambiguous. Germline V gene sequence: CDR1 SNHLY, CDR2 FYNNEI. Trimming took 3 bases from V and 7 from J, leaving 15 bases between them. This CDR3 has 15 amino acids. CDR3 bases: TGTGCCAGCAGTGAGTTCCTGGCTGAACTCGGGGAGCTGTTTTTT. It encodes CASSEFLAELGELFF.

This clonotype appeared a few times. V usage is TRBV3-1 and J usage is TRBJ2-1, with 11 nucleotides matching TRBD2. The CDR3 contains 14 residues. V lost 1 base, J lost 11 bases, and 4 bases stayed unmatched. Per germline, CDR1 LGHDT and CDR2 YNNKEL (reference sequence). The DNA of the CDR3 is TGTGCCAGCAGCCAAGGGACTAGCGGGCGCCAGCAGTTCTTC. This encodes CASSQGTSGRQQFF.

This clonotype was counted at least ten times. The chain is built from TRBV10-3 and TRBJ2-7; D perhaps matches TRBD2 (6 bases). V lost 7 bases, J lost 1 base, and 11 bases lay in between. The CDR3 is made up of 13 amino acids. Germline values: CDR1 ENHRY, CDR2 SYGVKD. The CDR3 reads CAITPAGSYEQYF. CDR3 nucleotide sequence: TGTGCCATCACCCCGGCGGGATCCTACGAGCAGTACTTC.

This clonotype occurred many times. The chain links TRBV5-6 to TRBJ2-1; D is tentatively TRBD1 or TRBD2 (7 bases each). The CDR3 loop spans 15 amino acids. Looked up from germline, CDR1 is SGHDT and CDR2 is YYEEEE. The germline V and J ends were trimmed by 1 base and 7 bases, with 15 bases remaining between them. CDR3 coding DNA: TGTGCCAGCAGCTTGAAGTCCAGGGGGGGAAATGAGCAGTTCTTC. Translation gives CASSLKSRGGNEQFF.

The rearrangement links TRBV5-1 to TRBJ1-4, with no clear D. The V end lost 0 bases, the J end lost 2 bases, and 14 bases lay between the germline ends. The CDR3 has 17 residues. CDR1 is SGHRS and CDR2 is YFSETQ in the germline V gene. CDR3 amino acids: CASSLAPWARTNEKLFF. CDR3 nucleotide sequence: TGCGCCAGCAGCTTGGCACCCTGGGCTCGTACTAATGAAAAACTGTTTTTT.

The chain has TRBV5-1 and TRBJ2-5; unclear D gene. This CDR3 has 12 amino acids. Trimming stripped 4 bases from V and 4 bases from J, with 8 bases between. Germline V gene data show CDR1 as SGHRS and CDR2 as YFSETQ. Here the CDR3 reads CASSREVETQYF. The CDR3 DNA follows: TGCGCCAGCAGCCGAGAGGTAGAGACCCAGTACTTC.

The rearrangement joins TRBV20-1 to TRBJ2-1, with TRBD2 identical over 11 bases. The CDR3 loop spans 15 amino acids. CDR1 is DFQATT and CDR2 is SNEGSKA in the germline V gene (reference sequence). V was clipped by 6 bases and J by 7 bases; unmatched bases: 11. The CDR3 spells CSATLLAGGGNEQFF. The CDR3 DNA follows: TGCAGTGCGACCCTATTAGCGGGGGGGGGAAATGAGCAGTTCTTC.

The CDR3 protein is CASRLLAGYSYEQYF. CDR3 DNA: TGCGCCAGCCGATTACTAGCGGGGTACTCCTACGAGCAGTACTTC. The V gene is TRBV5-1, the J gene TRBJ2-7; TRBD2 aligns across 10 bases. Trimming at V came to 7 bases and at J to 0 bases, leaving 7 bases not matched to a gene. There are 15 residues in the CDR3. Germline loops: CDR1 SGHRS, CDR2 YFSETQ. The whole variable domain, remainder taken from reference TRBV5-1 and TRBJ2-7, is KAGVTQTPRYLIKTRGQQVTLSCSPISGHRSVSWYQQTPGQGLQFLFEYFSETQRNKGNFPGRFSGRQFSNSRSEMNVSTLELGDSALYLCASRLLAGYSYEQYFGPGTRLTVT.

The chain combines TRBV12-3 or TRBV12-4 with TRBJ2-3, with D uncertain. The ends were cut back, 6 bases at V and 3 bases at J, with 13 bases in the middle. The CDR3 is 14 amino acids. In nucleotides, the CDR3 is TGTGCCAGCAGCCCGATTTATAGTACAGATACGCAGTATTTT. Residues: CASSPIYSTDTQYF.

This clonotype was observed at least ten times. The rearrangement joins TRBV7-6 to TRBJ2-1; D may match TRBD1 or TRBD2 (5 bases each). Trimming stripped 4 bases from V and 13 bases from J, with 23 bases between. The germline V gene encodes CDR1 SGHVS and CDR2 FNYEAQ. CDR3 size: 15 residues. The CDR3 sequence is CASSSFGPGRGEQFF. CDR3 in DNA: TGTGCCAGCAGCTCGTTCGGGCCCGGCCGAGGGGAACAGTTCTTC.

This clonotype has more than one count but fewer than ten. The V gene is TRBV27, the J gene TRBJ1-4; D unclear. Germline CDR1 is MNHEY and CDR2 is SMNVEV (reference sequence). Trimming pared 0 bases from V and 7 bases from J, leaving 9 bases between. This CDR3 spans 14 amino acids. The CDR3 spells CASSLSGHPEKLFF. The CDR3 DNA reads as TGTGCCAGCAGTTTATCCGGGCACCCTGAAAAACTGTTTTTT.

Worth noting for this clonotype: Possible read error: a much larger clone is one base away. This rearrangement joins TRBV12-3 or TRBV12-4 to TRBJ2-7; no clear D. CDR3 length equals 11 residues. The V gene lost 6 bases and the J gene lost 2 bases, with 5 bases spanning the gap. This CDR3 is CASRATYEQYF. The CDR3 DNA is TGTGCCAGCAGGGCCACCTACGAGCAGTACTTC.

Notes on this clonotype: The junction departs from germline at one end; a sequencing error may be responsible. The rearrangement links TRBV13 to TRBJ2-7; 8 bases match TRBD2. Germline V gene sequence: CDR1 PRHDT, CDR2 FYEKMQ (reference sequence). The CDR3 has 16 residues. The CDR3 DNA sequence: TGTGCCACCAGCTTAGGGGGACCAGCGGGAGCTGTCGAGCAGTACTTC. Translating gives CATSLGGPAGAVEQYF.